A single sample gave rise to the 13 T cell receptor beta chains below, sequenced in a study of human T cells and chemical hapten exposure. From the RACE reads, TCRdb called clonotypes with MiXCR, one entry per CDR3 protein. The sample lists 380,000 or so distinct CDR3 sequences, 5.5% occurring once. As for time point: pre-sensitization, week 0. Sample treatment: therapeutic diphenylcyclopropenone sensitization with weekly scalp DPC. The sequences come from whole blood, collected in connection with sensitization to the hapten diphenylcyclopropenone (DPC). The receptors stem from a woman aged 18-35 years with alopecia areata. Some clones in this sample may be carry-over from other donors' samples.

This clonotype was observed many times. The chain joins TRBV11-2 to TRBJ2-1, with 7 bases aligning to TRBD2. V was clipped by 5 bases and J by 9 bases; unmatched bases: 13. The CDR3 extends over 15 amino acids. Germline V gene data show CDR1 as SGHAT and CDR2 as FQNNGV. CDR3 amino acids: CASSARTRSLGEQFF. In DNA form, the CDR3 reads TGTGCCAGCAGCGCTCGGACTAGATCGCTCGGTGAGCAGTTCTTC.

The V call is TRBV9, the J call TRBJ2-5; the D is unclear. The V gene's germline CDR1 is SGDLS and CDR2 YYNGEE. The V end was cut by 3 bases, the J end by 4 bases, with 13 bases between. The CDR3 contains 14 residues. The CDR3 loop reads CASSARPGRETQYF. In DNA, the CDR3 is TGTGCCAGCAGCGCCAGACCGGGCCGAGAGACCCAGTACTTC.

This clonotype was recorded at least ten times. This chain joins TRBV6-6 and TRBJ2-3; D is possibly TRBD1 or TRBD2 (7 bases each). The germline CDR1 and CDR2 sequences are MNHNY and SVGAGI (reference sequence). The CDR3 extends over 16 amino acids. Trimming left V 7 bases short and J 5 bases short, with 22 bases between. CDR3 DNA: TGTGCCAGCACCCGCGGGGGTGCAGGGGGGGAAGATACGCAGTATTTT. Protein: CASTRGGAGGEDTQYF.

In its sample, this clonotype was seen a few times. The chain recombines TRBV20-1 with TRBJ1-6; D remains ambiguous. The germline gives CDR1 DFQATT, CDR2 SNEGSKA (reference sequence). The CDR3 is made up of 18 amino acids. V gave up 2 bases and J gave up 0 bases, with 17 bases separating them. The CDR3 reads CSARPPGGESSYNSPLHF. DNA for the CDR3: TGCAGTGCTAGACCGCCCGGCGGGGAGAGCTCCTATAATTCACCCCTCCACTTT.

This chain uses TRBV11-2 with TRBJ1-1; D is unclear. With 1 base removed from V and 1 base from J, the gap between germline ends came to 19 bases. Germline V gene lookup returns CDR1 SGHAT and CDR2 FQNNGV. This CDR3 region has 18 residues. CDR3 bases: TGTGCCAGCAGCTTAGGTCGAATCTGGGCGCCCTCGAACACTGAAGCTTTCTTT. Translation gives CASSLGRIWAPSNTEAFF.

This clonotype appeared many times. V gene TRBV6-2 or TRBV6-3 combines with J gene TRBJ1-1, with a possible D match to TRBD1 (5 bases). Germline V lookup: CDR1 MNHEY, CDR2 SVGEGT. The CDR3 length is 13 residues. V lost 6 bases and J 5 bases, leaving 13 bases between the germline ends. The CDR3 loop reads CASSNDEGTEAFF. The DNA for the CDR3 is TGTGCCAGCAGCAATGACGAGGGGACTGAAGCTTTCTTT.

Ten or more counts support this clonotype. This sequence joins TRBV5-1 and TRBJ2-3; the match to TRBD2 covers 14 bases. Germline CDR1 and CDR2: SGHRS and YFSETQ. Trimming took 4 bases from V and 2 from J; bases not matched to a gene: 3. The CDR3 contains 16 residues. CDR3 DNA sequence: TGCGCCAGCAGCGGGACTAGCGGGGGCCCCACAGATACGCAGTATTTT. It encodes CASSGTSGGPTDTQYF.

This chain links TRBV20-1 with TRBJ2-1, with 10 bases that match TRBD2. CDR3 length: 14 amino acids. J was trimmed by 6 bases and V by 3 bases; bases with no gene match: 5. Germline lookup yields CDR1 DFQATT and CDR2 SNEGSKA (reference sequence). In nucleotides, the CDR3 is TGCAGTGCTAGTTTCGGGACTAGCGTCAATGAGCAGTTCTTC. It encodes CSASFGTSVNEQFF.

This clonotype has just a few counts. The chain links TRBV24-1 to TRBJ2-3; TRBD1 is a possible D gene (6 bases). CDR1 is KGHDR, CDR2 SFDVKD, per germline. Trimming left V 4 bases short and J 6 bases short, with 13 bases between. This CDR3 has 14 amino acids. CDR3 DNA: TGTGCCACCAGTGAGGCAGGGGTCTTGGATACGCAGTATTTT. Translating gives CATSEAGVLDTQYF.

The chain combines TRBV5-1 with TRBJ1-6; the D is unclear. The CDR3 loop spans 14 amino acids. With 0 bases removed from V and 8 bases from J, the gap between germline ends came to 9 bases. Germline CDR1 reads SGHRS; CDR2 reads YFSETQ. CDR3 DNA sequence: TGCGCCAGCAGCTTGGAACATGGAGATTCACCCCTCCACTTT. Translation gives CASSLEHGDSPLHF.

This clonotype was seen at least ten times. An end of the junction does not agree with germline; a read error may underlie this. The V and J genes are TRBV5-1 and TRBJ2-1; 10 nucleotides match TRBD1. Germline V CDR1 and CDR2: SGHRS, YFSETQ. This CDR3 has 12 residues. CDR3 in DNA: TGCGCCAGCAGGACAGGGGGCGGGATTGAGATCTTC. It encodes CASRTGGGIEIF.

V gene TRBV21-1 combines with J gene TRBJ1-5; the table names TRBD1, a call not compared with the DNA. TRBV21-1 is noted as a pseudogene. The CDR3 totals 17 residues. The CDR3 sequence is CASSKSGQGRKGQPQHF. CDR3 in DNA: TGTGCCAGCAGCAAATCGGGACAGGGAAGGAAAGGTCAGCCCCAGCATTTT.

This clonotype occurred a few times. As DNA, the CDR3 is TGTGCCAGCAGTGTAATCAGGGGGTATTACACTGAAGCTTTCTTT. The encoded protein is CASSVIRGYYTEAFF. This sequence joins TRBV28 and TRBJ1-1; the match to TRBD1 covers 7 bases. This CDR3 is built from 15 residues. J lost 3 bases, V lost 5 bases, and 9 bases had no gene match. Germline V gene sequence: CDR1 MDHEN, CDR2 SYDVKM.